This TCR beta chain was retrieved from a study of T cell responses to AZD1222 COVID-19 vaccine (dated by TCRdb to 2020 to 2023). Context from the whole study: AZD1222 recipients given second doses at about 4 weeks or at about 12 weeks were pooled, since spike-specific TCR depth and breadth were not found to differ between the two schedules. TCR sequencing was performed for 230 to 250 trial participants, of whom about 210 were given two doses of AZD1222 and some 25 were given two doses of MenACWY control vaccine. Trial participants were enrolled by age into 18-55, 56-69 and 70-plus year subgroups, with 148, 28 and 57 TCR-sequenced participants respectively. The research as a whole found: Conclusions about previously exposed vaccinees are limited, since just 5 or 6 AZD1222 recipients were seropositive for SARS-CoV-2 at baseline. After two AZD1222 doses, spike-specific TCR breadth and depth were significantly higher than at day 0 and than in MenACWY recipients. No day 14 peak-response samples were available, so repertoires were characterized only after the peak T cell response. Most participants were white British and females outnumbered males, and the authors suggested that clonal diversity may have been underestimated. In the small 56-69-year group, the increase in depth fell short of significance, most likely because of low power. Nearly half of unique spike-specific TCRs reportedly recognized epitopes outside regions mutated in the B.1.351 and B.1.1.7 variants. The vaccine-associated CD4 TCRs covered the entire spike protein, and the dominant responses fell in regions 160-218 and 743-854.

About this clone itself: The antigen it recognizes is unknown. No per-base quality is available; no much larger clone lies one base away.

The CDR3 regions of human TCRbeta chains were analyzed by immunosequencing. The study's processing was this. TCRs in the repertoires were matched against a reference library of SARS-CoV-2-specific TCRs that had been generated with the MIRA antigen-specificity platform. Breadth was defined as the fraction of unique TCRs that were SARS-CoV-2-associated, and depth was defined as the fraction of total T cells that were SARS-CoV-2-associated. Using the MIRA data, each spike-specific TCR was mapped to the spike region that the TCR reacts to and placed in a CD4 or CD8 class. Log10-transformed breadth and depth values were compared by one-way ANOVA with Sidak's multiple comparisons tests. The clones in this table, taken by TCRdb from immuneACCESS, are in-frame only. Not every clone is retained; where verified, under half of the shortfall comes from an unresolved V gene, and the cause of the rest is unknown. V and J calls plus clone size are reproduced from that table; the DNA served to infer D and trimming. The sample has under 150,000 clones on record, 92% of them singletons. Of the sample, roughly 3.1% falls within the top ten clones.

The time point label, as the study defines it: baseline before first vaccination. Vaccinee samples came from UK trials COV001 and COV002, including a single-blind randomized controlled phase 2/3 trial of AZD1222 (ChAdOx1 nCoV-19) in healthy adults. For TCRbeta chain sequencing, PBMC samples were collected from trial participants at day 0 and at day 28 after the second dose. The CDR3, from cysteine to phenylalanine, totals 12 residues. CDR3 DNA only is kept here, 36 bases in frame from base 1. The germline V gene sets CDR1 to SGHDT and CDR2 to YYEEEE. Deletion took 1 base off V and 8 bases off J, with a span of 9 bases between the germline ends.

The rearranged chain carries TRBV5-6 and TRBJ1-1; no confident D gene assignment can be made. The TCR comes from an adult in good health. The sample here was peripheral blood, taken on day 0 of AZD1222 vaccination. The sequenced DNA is TGTGCCAGCAGCTTGATAAGTGCCGAAGCTTTCTTT. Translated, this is CASSLISAEAFF. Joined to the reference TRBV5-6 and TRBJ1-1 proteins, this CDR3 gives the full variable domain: DAGVTQSPTHLIKTRGQQVTLRCSPKSGHDTVSWYQQALGQGPQFIFQYYEEEERQRGNFPDRFSGHQFPNYSSELNVNALLLGDSALYLCASSLISAEAFFGQGTRLTVV.